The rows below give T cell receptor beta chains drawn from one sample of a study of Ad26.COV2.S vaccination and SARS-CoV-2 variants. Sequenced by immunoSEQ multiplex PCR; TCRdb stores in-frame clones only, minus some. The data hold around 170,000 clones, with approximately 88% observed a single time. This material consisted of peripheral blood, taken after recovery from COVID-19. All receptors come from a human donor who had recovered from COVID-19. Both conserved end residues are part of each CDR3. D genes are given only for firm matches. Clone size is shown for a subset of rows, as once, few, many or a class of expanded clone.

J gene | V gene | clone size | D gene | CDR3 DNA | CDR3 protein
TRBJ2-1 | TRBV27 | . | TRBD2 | TGTGCCAGCAGCCTCACCGGGACTAGCACCCCCAATGAGCAGTTCTTC | CASSLTGTSTPNEQFF
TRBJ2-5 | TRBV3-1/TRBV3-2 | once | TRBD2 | TGTGCCAGCAGCCACCCGGCAGGCGGGGGGTACCAAGAGACCCAGTACTTC | CASSHPAGGGYQETQYF
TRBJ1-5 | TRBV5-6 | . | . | TGTGCCAGCAGCTTGAGAGAAGCTTATCAGCCCCAGCATTTT | CASSLREAYQPQHF
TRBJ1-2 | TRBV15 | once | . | TGTGCCACCAGCAGAACCTTCCCCAGAACAGAGGGAGGCTACACCTTC | CATSRTFPRTEGGYTF
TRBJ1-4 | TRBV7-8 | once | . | TGTGCCAGCAGCTCGAGAGGTCCTGAAAAACTGTTTTTT | CASSSRGPEKLFF
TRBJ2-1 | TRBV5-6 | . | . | TGTGCCAGCAGCTTAACCGGCCCGTACAATGAGCAGTTCTTC | CASSLTGPYNEQFF
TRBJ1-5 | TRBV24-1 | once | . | TGTGCCACCAGTGAGCGAGGGGGGCGGATTAGCAATCAGCCCCAGCATTTT | CATSERGGRISNQPQHF
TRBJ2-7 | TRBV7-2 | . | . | TGTGCCAGCAGCGTTTCACAGGCCTCCTACGAGCAGTACTTC | CASSVSQASYEQYF
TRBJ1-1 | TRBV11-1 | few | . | TGTGCCAGCAGCCCAGGGGACACTGAAGCTTTCTTT | CASSPGDTEAFF
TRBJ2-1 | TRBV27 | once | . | TGTGCCAGCAGTTTGTCGGAAATGCGGAATGAGCAGTTCTTC | CASSLSEMRNEQFF
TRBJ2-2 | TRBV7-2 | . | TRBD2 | TGTGCCAGCAGCTTATCTAGCGGGGGCACCGGGGAGCTGTTTTTT | CASSLSSGGTGELFF
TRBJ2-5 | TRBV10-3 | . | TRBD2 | TGTGCCATCAGTGGCGGGGGCCAAGAGACCCAGTACTTC | CAISGGGQETQYF
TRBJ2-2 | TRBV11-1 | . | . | TGTGCCAGCAGCTCCGGGTTAGGGTACACCGGGGAGCTGTTTTTT | CASSSGLGYTGELFF
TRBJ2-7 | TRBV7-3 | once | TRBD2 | TGTGCCAGCAGCTTGGGACTAGCGGGGGGAAACGAGCAGTACTTC | CASSLGLAGGNEQYF
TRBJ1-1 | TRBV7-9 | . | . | TGTGCCAGCAGCTTAGGGGACACGGTGAACACTGAAGCTTTCTTT | CASSLGDTVNTEAFF
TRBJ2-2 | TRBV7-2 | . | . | TGTGCCAGCAGCTTAGTGCTGGCCGGGGAGCTGTTTTTT | CASSLVLAGELFF
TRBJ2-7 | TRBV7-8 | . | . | TGTGCCAGCAGCTTAGCGCGCTACGAGCAGTACTTC | CASSLARYEQYF
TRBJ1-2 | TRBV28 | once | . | TGTGCCAGCGGGACGTTCTATGGCTACACCTTC | CASGTFYGYTF
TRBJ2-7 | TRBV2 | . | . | TGTGCCAGCGTTCCGGGACAATCCTACGAGCAGTACTTC | CASVPGQSYEQYF
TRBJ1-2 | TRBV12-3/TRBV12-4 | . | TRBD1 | TGTGCCAGCAGCCCCGGGACAGACTATGGCTACACCTTC | CASSPGTDYGYTF
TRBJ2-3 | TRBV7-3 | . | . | TGTGCCAGCAGCTTCCAGGGGAGCGCAGATACGCAGTATTTT | CASSFQGSADTQYF
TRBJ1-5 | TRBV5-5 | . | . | TGTGCCAGCAGCACGGACAGAAAGAATCAGCCCCAGCATTTT | CASSTDRKNQPQHF
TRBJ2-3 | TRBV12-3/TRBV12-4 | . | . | TGTGCCAGCAGTTCCGGGCCCCCAGATACGCAGTATTTT | CASSSGPPDTQYF
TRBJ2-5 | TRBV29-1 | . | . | TGCAGCGTTGTGCCGCTCCAAGAGACCCAGTACTTC | CSVVPLQETQYF
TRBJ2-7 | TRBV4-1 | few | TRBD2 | TGCGCCAGCAGCCAAGAGCCTAGCGGGGCCTACGAGCAGTACTTC | CASSQEPSGAYEQYF
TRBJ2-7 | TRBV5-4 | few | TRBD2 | TGTGCCAGCAGCCCCTCCCCCGGGACTATCCACTACGAGCAGTACTTC | CASSPSPGTIHYEQYF
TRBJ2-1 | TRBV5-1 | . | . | TGCGCCAGCAGCCTCTATATTGAGCAGTTCTTC | CASSLYIEQFF
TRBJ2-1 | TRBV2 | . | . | TGTGCCAGCAGTGCGGGGCATGAGCAGTTCTTC | CASSAGHEQFF
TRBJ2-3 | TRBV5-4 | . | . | TGTGCCAGCACCGCAAGCGGAGCTTGGACAGATACGCAGTATTTT | CASTASGAWTDTQYF
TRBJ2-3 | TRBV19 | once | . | TGTGCCAGTAGTCTCGGGGGAAGCACAGATACGCAGTATTTT | CASSLGGSTDTQYF
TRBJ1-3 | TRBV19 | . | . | TGTGCCAGTAGTCCGACAATCCCCGGGTCTGGAAACACCATATATTTT | CASSPTIPGSGNTIYF
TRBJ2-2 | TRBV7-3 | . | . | TGTGCCAGCAGCAAGACAGCGCTGACGAACACCGGGGAGCTGTTTTTT | CASSKTALTNTGELFF
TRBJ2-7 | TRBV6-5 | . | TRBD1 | TGTGCCAGCAGCCACCGGGACAGCTACGAGCAGTACTTC | CASSHRDSYEQYF
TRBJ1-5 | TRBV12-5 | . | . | TGTGCTAGTGGCGTTTATCAGCCCCAGCATTTT | CASGVYQPQHF
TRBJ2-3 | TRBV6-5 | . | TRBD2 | TGTGCCAGCAGTTACAACCCAGCGGGGGTCACAGATACGCAGTATTTT | CASSYNPAGVTDTQYF
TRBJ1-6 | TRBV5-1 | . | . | TGCGCCAGCAGCAGGAGGGACACCGAGTGGAATTCACCCCTCCACTTT | CASSRRDTEWNSPLHF
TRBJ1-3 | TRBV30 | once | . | TGTGCCTGGAGTGTACCGGCTTCCCCTGGAAACACCATATATTTT | CAWSVPASPGNTIYF
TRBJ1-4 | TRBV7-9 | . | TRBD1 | TGTGCCAGCAGCTCGACAGGGCGACTGTTTTTT | CASSSTGRLFF
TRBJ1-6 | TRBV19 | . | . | TGTGCCAGTAGTATCCGGGCCCGTTTGAATTCACCCCTCCACTTT | CASSIRARLNSPLHF
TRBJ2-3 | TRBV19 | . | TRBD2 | TGTGCCAGTAGTGTTAGCGGGGGGCGCACAGATACGCAGTATTTT | CASSVSGGRTDTQYF
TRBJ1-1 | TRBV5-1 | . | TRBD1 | TGCGCCAGCAGTCTTCAGGGGGCTAATGAAGCTTTCTTT | CASSLQGANEAFF